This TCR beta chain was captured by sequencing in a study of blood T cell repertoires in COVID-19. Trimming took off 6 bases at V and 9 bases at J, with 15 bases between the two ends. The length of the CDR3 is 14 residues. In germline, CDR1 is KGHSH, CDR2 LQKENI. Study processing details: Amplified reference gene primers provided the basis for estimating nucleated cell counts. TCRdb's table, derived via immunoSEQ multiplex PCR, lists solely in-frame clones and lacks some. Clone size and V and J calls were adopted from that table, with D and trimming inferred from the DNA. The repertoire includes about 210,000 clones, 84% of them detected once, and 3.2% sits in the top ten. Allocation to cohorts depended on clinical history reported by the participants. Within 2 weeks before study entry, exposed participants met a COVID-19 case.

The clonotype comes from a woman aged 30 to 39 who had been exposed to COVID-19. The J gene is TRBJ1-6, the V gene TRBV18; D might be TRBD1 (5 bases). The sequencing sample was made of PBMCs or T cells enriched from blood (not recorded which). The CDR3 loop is CASSQDISFSPLHF. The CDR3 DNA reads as TGTGCCAGCTCTCAGGACATATCTTTTTCACCCCTCCACTTT. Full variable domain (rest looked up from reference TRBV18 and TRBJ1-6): NAGVMQNPRHLVRRRGQEARLRCSPMKGHSHVYWYRQLPEEGLKFMVYLQKENIIDESGMPKERFSAEFPKEGPSILRIQQVVRGDSAAYFCASSQDISFSPLHFGNGTRLTVT.